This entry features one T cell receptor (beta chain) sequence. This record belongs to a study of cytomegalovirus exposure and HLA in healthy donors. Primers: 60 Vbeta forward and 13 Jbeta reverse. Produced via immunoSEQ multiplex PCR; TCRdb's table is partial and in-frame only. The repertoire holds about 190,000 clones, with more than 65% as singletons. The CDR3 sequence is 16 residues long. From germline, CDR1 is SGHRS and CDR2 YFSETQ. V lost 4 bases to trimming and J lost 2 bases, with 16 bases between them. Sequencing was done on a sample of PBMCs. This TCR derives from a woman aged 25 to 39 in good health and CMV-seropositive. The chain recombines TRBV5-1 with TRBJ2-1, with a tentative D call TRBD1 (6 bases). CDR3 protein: CASSGHRVGAYNEQFF. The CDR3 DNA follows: TGCGCCAGCAGCGGTCACAGGGTTGGAGCCTACAATGAGCAGTTCTTC.